The present TCR beta chain was sequenced within a study of blood T cell repertoires in COVID-19. In the study overall: Both acute and convalescent COVID-19 samples were obtained from the United States, Italy and Spain. Sources were T cells, B-cell-depleted T cells, or PBMCs; the material itself was cDNA or gDNA.

Trimming shortened V by 6 bases and J by 1 base, and 14 bases separated the two germline ends. The CDR3 has 15 amino acids. The germline V gene has CDR1 MNHNY and CDR2 SVGAGI (reference sequence). Clones were read by immunoSEQ multiplex PCR, and TCRdb kept only the in-frame ones, dropping some. This table has some 200,000 clones, about 85% appearing once. Sequences were obtained from peripheral blood. This chain connects TRBV6-6 to TRBJ2-3; maybe TRBD1 (5 bases). This receptor was identified in a woman aged 55 to 70 with acute or convalescent COVID-19. CDR3 sequence: CASRDKQTRTDTQYF. CDR3 sequence (DNA): TGTGCCAGCAGGGACAAGCAGACCCGCACAGATACGCAGTATTTT.